One sample yielded the 14 T cell receptor beta chains listed below, sequenced in a study of beta chain features in type 1 diabetes. What these receptors recognize is not known. Reverse transcription of all isolated RNA meant that expressed TCRB transcripts were sequenced. The data were produced by immunoSEQ multiplex PCR, yet TCRdb's version contains in-frame clones alone and is incomplete. Of roughly 340,000 clones listed, roughly 13% are singletons. Findings of the study overall: All four CD4+ subsets from Type 1 diabetes patients carried moderately but significantly shorter TCRB CDR3s.

What was sequenced was naive CD4+ T cells from blood. The source is a woman aged 18-29 years with type 1 diabetes.

This clone has just a few counts. Other DNA sequences from this sample encode an identical CDR3 as well. The chain has TRBV18 and TRBJ1-1; 7 bases match TRBD1. This CDR3 has 13 residues. J gave up 2 bases and V 6 bases, and 3 bases lay outside the gene matches. The V gene's germline CDR1 is KGHSH and CDR2 LQKENI. CDR3 DNA: TGTGCCAGCTCCCGGGACAGAAACACTGAAGCTTTCTTT. This encodes CASSRDRNTEAFF.

The rearrangement links TRBV19 to TRBJ2-5; 7 nucleotides align to TRBD2. CDR1 and CDR2 (germline): LNHDA, SQIVND (reference sequence). CDR3 length: 16 amino acids. J gave up 0 bases and V 10 bases, and 14 bases lay outside the gene matches. In DNA form, the CDR3 reads TGTGCCACGAAAGGGAGTAGCGGGTCTTACCAAGAGACCCAGTACTTC. This sequence encodes CATKGSSGSYQETQYF. The variable domain in full, completed from reference TRBV19 and TRBJ2-5, reads DGGITQSPKYLFRKEGQNVTLSCEQNLNHDAMYWYRQDPGQGLRLIYYSQIVNDFQKGDIAEGYSVSREKKESFPLTVTSAQKNPTAFYLCATKGSSGSYQETQYFGPGTRLLVL.

This clone was observed a few times. This chain uses TRBV2 with TRBJ1-4; TRBD1 matches at 9 bases. The CDR3 has 13 amino acids. Per the germline V gene, CDR1 is SNHLY and CDR2 is FYNNEI. The CDR3 region has the DNA TGTGGCACCGCCGGGACAGGGCCTGAAAAACTGTTTTTT. It codes for CGTAGTGPEKLFF.

The chain recombines TRBV19 with TRBJ2-3, with TRBD2 matching 11 bases. The CDR3 has 17 residues. Germline V CDR1 and CDR2: LNHDA, SQIVND (reference sequence). Unmatched junction bases numbered 9, after V lost 5 bases and J lost 2 bases. CDR3 sequence (DNA): TGTGCCAGTAGTTCCACCCGACTAGCGGGATACACAGATACGCAGTATTTT. Translated: CASSSTRLAGYTDTQYF.

This clone was seen more than once but under ten times. Other DNA sequences of this sample code for an identical CDR3. The chain combines TRBV27 with TRBJ1-1; D is unresolved. The CDR3 is 13 amino acids. Trimming pared 5 bases from V and 0 bases from J, leaving 7 bases between. Germline V gives CDR1 MNHEY, CDR2 SMNVEV (reference sequence). DNA of the CDR3: TGTGCCAGCAGTACAGAAATGAACACTGAAGCTTTCTTT. This translates into CASSTEMNTEAFF.

This clone has just a few counts. This chain uses TRBV29-1 with TRBJ2-1; D might be TRBD1 (5 bases). V was clipped by 4 bases and J by 5 bases, with 15 bases between them. The CDR3 runs 14 residues. Germline-derived CDR1 and CDR2 are SQVTM and ANQGSEA. CDR3 protein: CSVADQTANNEQFF. For the CDR3, the DNA is TGCAGCGTTGCGGACCAGACAGCCAACAATGAGCAGTTCTTC.

The rearrangement uses TRBV29-1 and TRBJ2-1, with 9 positions matching TRBD2. Germline-derived CDR1 and CDR2 are SQVTM and ANQGSEA. This CDR3 has 17 amino acids. With V trimmed by 4 bases and J by 4 bases, 14 bases remained unmatched. The CDR3 coding sequence is TGCAGCGTTGGGTCAGTAATCCGGACTAGCGTATACAATGAGCAGTTCTTC. Protein: CSVGSVIRTSVYNEQFF.

In its sample, this clone was seen a few times. V gene TRBV28 combines with J gene TRBJ2-5; TRBD2 agrees at 9 bases. Looked up from germline, CDR1 is MDHEN and CDR2 is SYDVKM. The CDR3 consists of 15 residues. The V and J ends lost 5 bases and 3 bases, in that order; junction bases with no gene match: 7. CDR3 sequence (DNA): TGTGCCAGCAGTAAGACTAGCGGATGGAAAGAGACCCAGTACTTC. It encodes CASSKTSGWKETQYF. The full variable domain, its missing parts supplied by reference TRBV28 and TRBJ2-5, is DVKVTQSSRYLVKRTGEKVFLECVQDMDHENMFWYRQDPGLGLRLIYFSYDVKMKEKGDIPEGYSVSREKKERFSLILESASTNQTSMYLCASSKTSGWKETQYFGPGTRLLVL.

This clone was found many times. This rearrangement joins TRBV29-1 to TRBJ2-3; 8 bases agree with TRBD1. Trimming at V came to 8 bases and at J to 4 bases, leaving 8 bases not matched to a gene. This CDR3 is 13 amino acids long. Looked up from germline, CDR1 is SQVTM and CDR2 is ANQGSEA. The CDR3 coding sequence is TGCAGCACTGACCGGGACAGGTCAGATACGCAGTATTTT. Translated: CSTDRDRSDTQYF.

The chain is built from TRBV28 and TRBJ1-4; the match to TRBD1 covers 8 bases. The J segment lost 7 bases and the V segment lost 4 bases, leaving 8 bases of the junction unmatched. The CDR3 runs 15 residues. Per the germline V gene, CDR1 is MDHEN and CDR2 is SYDVKM. Here the CDR3 reads CASSSPGTGGEKLFF. The CDR3 DNA reads as TGTGCCAGCAGTTCGCCCGGGACAGGCGGTGAAAAACTGTTTTTT.

This clone turned up a few times. The rearrangement uses TRBV28 and TRBJ2-7; TRBD2 might be the D (6 bases). This CDR3 has 13 residues. The germline CDR1 and CDR2 sequences are MDHEN and SYDVKM. V lost 6 bases, J lost 7 bases, and 16 bases lay in between. The CDR3 DNA reads as TGTGCCAGCAGCCTCGGGAGTCTAAGGGAGCAGTACTTC. It encodes CASSLGSLREQYF.

The chain recombines TRBV19 with TRBJ1-4; 7 positions agree with TRBD1. This CDR3 contains 14 residues. CDR1 and CDR2 (germline): LNHDA, SQIVND (reference sequence). V lost 5 bases, J lost 3 bases, and 3 bases stayed unmatched. The CDR3 reads CASSVQGANEKLFF. The DNA of the CDR3 is TGTGCCAGTAGTGTCCAGGGGGCTAATGAAAAACTGTTTTTT.

The V and J genes are TRBV5-6 and TRBJ2-1, with D possibly matching TRBD2 (5 bases). Germline V lookup: CDR1 SGHDT, CDR2 YYEEEE. The length of the CDR3 is 15 residues. The V and J ends lost 2 bases and 4 bases respectively, with 13 bases between them. This CDR3 is CASSFGIARYNEQFF. The CDR3 DNA reads as TGTGCCAGCAGCTTTGGGATAGCGAGATACAATGAGCAGTTCTTC.

This chain connects TRBV7-2 to TRBJ2-1; D is ambiguous. Germline CDR1 reads SGHTA; CDR2 reads FQGNSA. V lost 5 bases, J lost 9 bases, and 17 bases lay in between. CDR3 length: 14 residues. The CDR3 bases are TGTGCCAGCAGCCCCTCCGCGGTCCTTGGTGAGCAGTTCTTC. Amino acid sequence: CASSPSAVLGEQFF.